These 4 T cell receptor beta chains came from one sample sequenced in a study of blood T cell repertoires in COVID-19 (dated by TCRdb to about 2020). The library came from the immunoSEQ multiplex PCR assay. The source is immuneACCESS, and TCRdb retained only in-frame sequences with V and J called. Part of the clones is not carried over; for the studies checked, unresolved V genes explain less than half of this, and the remainder is unexplained. The sample table shows approximately 52,000 clones, and approximately 92% are seen once. Under 5% of the sample comes from the top ten. Input material: peripheral blood. The receptors were sampled from a man in his sixties with active COVID-19.

A single count supports this clone. The rearrangement uses TRBV2 and TRBJ2-7, with a possible D match to TRBD2 (6 bases). This CDR3 has 13 amino acids. Trimming shortened V by 6 bases and J by 4 bases, and 13 bases separated the two germline ends. Germline V lookup: CDR1 SNHLY, CDR2 FYNNEI. The chain's CDR3 is CASRSLARYEQYF. The CDR3 nucleotides read TGTGCCAGCAGGTCGCTAGCGAGGTACGAGCAGTACTTC.

The CDR3 coding sequence is TGCGCCAGCAGCTTCGGGACTGACTGGACCCAAGAGACCCAGTACTTC. It translates to CASSFGTDWTQETQYF. The genes are TRBV5-1 and TRBJ2-5; D is perhaps TRBD2 (6 bases). In germline, CDR1 is SGHRS, CDR2 YFSETQ. The germline V and J ends were trimmed by 2 bases and 1 base, with 15 bases remaining between them. This CDR3 is built from 16 residues.

This sequence joins TRBV7-8 and TRBJ2-1; TRBD2 might be the D (6 bases). From germline, CDR1 is SGHVS and CDR2 FQNEAQ. CDR3 size: 17 residues. The V and J ends lost 4 bases and 2 bases respectively, with 18 bases between them. The CDR3 region is CASSSFYRESTYNEQFF. The CDR3 nucleotides read TGTGCCAGCAGCTCTTTCTACCGGGAGAGCACCTACAATGAGCAGTTCTTC.

The genes are TRBV9 and TRBJ1-3; the match to TRBD1 covers 9 bases. The CDR3 consists of 17 residues. In germline, CDR1 is SGDLS, CDR2 YYNGEE. After removal of 0 bases from V and 4 bases from J, the junction contained 8 bases not matched to a gene. The CDR3 nucleotides read TGTGCCAGCAGCGTAGTATCGGGACAGGGTTCCGGAAACACCATATATTTT. This translates into CASSVVSGQGSGNTIYF.